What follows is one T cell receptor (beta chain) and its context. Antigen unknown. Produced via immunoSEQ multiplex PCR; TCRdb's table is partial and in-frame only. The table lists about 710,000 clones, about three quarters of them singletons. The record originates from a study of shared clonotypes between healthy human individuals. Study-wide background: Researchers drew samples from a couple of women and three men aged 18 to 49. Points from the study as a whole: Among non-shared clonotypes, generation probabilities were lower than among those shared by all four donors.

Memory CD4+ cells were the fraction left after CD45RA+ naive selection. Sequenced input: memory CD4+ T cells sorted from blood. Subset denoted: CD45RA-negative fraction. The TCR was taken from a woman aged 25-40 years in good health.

CDR3: CASSFDPGRELFF. CDR3 nucleotides: TGCGCCAGCAGTTTTGACCCGGGGAGGGAACTGTTTTTT. V gene TRBV5-1 combines with J gene TRBJ1-4; D not resolved. Trimming left V 5 bases short and J 12 bases short, with 17 bases between. The CDR3 sequence is 13 residues long. The germline V gene has CDR1 SGHRS and CDR2 YFSETQ.